This T cell receptor beta chain was captured by sequencing in a study of T cells in Graves' hyperthyroidism and ophthalmopathy. Study-level results: The model anticipated ophthalmopathy a median approximately 6.5 months pre-onset.

The cohort's ophthalmopathy patients, a group with duration under 3 months, had a Clinical Activity Score of at least 3 and a NOSPECS grade of at least 4. In making diagnoses, clinical symptoms, serum thyroxine and TRAb, thyroid ultrasound and orbital computed tomography were all used. The PBMCs were sourced from fresh peripheral blood (10 ml). The investigators amplified TCR beta CDR3 regions from RNA transcripts. The study used the HTBI primer set for a first-round RT-PCR of the TCR CDR3. TCRdb itself ran the multiplex PCR reads through MiXCR, one entry per CDR3 protein. This table has fewer than 650,000 distinct CDR3 sequences, 14% appearing once. CDR1 LNHDA and CDR2 SQIVND come from the germline V gene (reference sequence). This CDR3 is built from 16 residues. The V gene lost 8 bases and the J gene lost 2 bases, with 22 bases spanning the gap. This clonotype was recorded at least ten times. Its antigen remains unknown.

Sequencing was carried out using blood. This chain joins TRBV19 and TRBJ2-7; TRBD1 is a possible D gene (6 bases). The receptor was isolated from a young woman with Graves' ophthalmopathy. This CDR3 is CASGNRAGFATYEQYF. CDR3 nucleotides: TGTGCCAGTGGGAACAGGGCCGGTTTTGCGACCTACGAGCAGTACTTC. The whole variable domain, filled in from reference TRBV19 and TRBJ2-7, reads DGGITQSPKYLFRKEGQNVTLSCEQNLNHDAMYWYRQDPGQGLRLIYYSQIVNDFQKGDIAEGYSVSREKKESFPLTVTSAQKNPTAFYLCASGNRAGFATYEQYFGPGTRLTVT.